The next 16 T cell receptor beta chains were all read from a single sample in a study of CD8+ T cells in alopecia areata. Extraction and reverse transcription of RNA yielded cDNA as the sequencing template. Repertoires were generated with immunoSEQ multiplex PCR, while TCRdb's copy carries only in-frame clones and drops some. The sample contains hundreds of thousands of clones, 57% of which appear only once. Specimen: CD4+ T cells sorted from blood, collected at week 0. These receptors came from a human donor with alopecia areata.

The chain uses TRBV6-5 and TRBJ1-2; D unclear. This CDR3 region has 15 residues. V was cut by 5 bases and J by 6 bases, with 19 bases left in between. Germline CDR1 MNHEY, CDR2 SVGAGI. The CDR3 reads CASSPGLGKKNGYTF. The CDR3 region has the DNA TGTGCCAGCAGTCCCGGGTTGGGGAAGAAGAATGGCTACACCTTC.

The chain employs TRBV6-1 and TRBJ1-2; D is unresolved. The CDR3 runs to 13 residues. Per germline, CDR1 MNHNS and CDR2 SASEGT. V gave up 4 bases and J gave up 4 bases, with 10 bases separating them. The CDR3 here is CASSVADSYGYTF. The CDR3 DNA follows: TGTGCCAGCAGTGTCGCAGACTCCTATGGCTACACCTTC.

The V gene is TRBV9, the J gene TRBJ1-2, with D tentatively TRBD1 (6 bases). CDR3 length: 13 amino acids. Per germline, CDR1 SGDLS and CDR2 YYNGEE. V shed 0 bases and J shed 7 bases, with 10 bases lying between them. CDR3: CASSVDREGGYTF. CDR3 coding DNA: TGTGCCAGCAGCGTAGACAGGGAGGGTGGCTACACCTTC.

A few counts support this clone. The genes are TRBV29-1 and TRBJ2-4; D not resolved. The CDR3 covers 12 residues. Germline V lookup: CDR1 SQVTM, CDR2 ANQGSEA. V lost 4 bases and J 0 bases, leaving 4 bases between the germline ends. In DNA, the CDR3 is TGCAGCGTTGTATTAGCCAAAAACATTCAGTACTTC. This sequence encodes CSVVLAKNIQYF.

This chain connects TRBV6-1 to TRBJ1-1; D unclear. Trimming removed 3 bases from V and 11 bases from J, with 13 bases in between. CDR3 size: 12 residues. In germline, CDR1 is MNHNS, CDR2 SASEGT. CDR3 residues: CASSEVVPGAFF. In DNA, the CDR3 is TGTGCCAGCAGTGAGGTGGTCCCTGGGGCTTTCTTT.

This chain connects TRBV11-2 to TRBJ2-5, with 9 bases identical to TRBD2. The germline V gene encodes CDR1 SGHAT and CDR2 FQNNGV. This CDR3 spans 16 amino acids. Trimming removed 4 bases from V and 0 bases from J; junction bases left unmatched: 6. This CDR3 is CASSSRLAVYQETQYF. DNA for the CDR3: TGTGCCAGCAGCTCCAGACTAGCGGTCTACCAAGAGACCCAGTACTTC.

This clone was detected a few times. At the DNA level, this CDR3 is encoded by other sequences in the same sample as well. The V gene is TRBV29-1, the J gene TRBJ1-1, with 7 bases identical to TRBD1. The ends lost 4 bases at V and 0 bases at J; junction bases unmatched: 2. Germline V CDR1 and CDR2: SQVTM, ANQGSEA. The CDR3 is 13 amino acids. The CDR3 loop reads CSVGGQMNTEAFF. The CDR3 DNA reads TGCAGCGTTGGGGGACAGATGAACACTGAAGCTTTCTTT.

The genes are TRBV30 and TRBJ2-1; D possibly corresponds to TRBD1 (5 bases). The CDR3 runs 14 residues. Looked up from germline, CDR1 is GTSNPN and CDR2 is SVGIG (reference sequence). The ends were cut back, 1 base at V and 9 bases at J, with 16 bases in the middle. CDR3 loop: CAWSDPPGKAEQFF. The CDR3 DNA follows: TGTGCCTGGAGTGACCCCCCAGGGAAAGCTGAGCAGTTCTTC.

This chain joins TRBV30 and TRBJ2-3; 10 positions match TRBD2. With V trimmed by 5 bases and J by 1 base, 6 bases remained unmatched. The CDR3 length is 15 residues. In germline, CDR1 is GTSNPN, CDR2 SVGIG (reference sequence). The CDR3 region has the DNA TGTGCCTGGGCGGAAGGACTAGCGGGCACAGATACGCAGTATTTT. This translates into CAWAEGLAGTDTQYF. Full variable domain (missing parts from reference TRBV30 and TRBJ2-3): SQTIHQWPATLVQPVGSPLSLECTVEGTSNPNLYWYRQAAGRGLQLLFYSVGIGQISSEVPQNLSASRPQDRQFILSSKKLLLSDSGFYLCAWAEGLAGTDTQYFGPGTRLTVL.

This clone has only a few counts. The chain links TRBV23-1 to TRBJ2-7, with 12 bases that match TRBD2. TRBV23-1 is placed among ORFs of uncertain function. Trimming took 7 bases from V and 2 from J; bases not matched to a gene: 3. The CDR3 covers 14 residues. In nucleotides, the CDR3 is TGCGCCAGCAAAACTAGCGGGAGGACCTACGAGCAGTACTTC. Its protein product is CASKTSGRTYEQYF.

The chain combines TRBV29-1 with TRBJ1-1; no firm D call. Trimming took 6 bases from V and 0 from J, leaving 8 bases between them. Germline V gene data show CDR1 as SQVTM and CDR2 as ANQGSEA. The CDR3 loop spans 12 amino acids. The CDR3 nucleotides are TGCAGCGTCGCGAACTTGAACACTGAAGCTTTCTTT. Translated: CSVANLNTEAFF.

The chain is built from TRBV5-1 and TRBJ2-7, with a tentative D call TRBD2 (5 bases). Germline values: CDR1 SGHRS, CDR2 YFSETQ. The CDR3 is 13 amino acids. Trimming removed 5 bases from V and 4 bases from J, with 13 bases in between. DNA for the CDR3: TGCGCCAGCAGTACGGATAGCGAATACGAGCAGTACTTC. Translated, it gives CASSTDSEYEQYF.

The chain is built from TRBV27 and TRBJ2-7, with 10 bases that match TRBD2. The J segment lost 3 bases and the V segment lost 0 bases, leaving 5 bases of the junction unmatched. The CDR3 contains 16 residues. Germline V lookup: CDR1 MNHEY, CDR2 SMNVEV (reference sequence). In nucleotides, the CDR3 is TGTGCCAGCAGTTTATCTGCCCTAGCGGGAGTCTACGAGCAGTACTTC. Its translation is CASSLSALAGVYEQYF.

This clone was counted many times. The V call is TRBV6-5, the J call TRBJ1-2; 8 bases align to TRBD1. The CDR3 runs 14 residues. CDR1 and CDR2 from the germline V gene are MNHEY and SVGAGI. V trimming: 6 bases; J trimming: 4 bases; junction bases outside the gene matches: 7. CDR3 sequence: CASSATGARYGYTF. The CDR3 DNA reads TGTGCCAGCAGCGCGACAGGGGCCCGCTATGGCTACACCTTC.

The chain has TRBV4-1 and TRBJ2-3, with 7 bases lining up with TRBD2. Trimming cost V 1 base and J 4 bases; bases outside gene matches: 2. Germline values: CDR1 MGHRA, CDR2 YSYEKL. The CDR3 length is 14 residues. The CDR3 sequence is CASSQGGSADTQYF. The CDR3 DNA sequence: TGCGCCAGCAGCCAAGGCGGGAGCGCAGATACGCAGTATTTT.

A few counts support this clone. This sequence joins TRBV29-1 and TRBJ2-3, with D perhaps TRBD2 (5 bases). V lost 5 bases and J lost 4, with 10 bases in between. Germline CDR1 and CDR2: SQVTM and ANQGSEA. There are 12 residues in the CDR3. This CDR3 reads CSVTEAADTQYF. The CDR3 DNA sequence: TGCAGCGTTACCGAAGCGGCAGATACGCAGTATTTT.